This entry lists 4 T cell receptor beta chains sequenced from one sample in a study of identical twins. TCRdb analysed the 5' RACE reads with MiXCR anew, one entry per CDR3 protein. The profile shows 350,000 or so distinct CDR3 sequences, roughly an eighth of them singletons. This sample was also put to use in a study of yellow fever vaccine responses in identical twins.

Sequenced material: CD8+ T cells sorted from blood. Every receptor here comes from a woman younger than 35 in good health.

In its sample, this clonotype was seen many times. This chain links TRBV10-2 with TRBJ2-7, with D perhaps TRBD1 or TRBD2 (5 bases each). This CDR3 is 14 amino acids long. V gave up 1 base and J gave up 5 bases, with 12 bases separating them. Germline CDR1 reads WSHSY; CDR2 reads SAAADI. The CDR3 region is CASSELRGVDEQYF. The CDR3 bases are TGCGCCAGCAGTGAGTTAAGGGGAGTGGACGAGCAGTACTTC.

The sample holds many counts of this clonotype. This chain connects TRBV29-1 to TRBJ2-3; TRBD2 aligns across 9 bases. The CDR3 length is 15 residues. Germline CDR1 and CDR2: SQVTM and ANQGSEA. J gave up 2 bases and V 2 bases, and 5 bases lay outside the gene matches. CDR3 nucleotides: TGCAGCGTTGAATCGCCTAGCGGGACCACAGATACGCAGTATTTT. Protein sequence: CSVESPSGTTDTQYF.

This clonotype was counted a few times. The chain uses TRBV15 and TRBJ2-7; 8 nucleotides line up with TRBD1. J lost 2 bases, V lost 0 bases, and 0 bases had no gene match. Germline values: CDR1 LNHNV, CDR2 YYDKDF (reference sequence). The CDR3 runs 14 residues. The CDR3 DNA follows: TGTGCCACCAGCAGAGAGGGACAGGCCTACGAGCAGTACTTC. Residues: CATSREGQAYEQYF.

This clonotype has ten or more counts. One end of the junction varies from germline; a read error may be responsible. CDR3 in amino acids: CASSAGQGSGCTF. The DNA of the CDR3 is TGTGCCAGCAGCGCGGGACAGGGTAGCGGCTGCACCTTC. The chain couples TRBV7-2 to TRBJ1-2, with 9 bases identical to TRBD1. From germline, CDR1 is SGHTA and CDR2 FQGNSA. The length of the CDR3 is 13 residues.